The 15 T cell receptor beta chains below come from one sample, sequenced in a study of identical twins (dated by TCRdb to the mid-2010s). Receptor libraries were prepared by 5' RACE. Sequencer: Illumina HiSeq 2000. The public reads were reprocessed in TCRdb via fastp at Q25 and MiXCR, keeping in-frame beta chains. Each CDR3 protein gets just one entry, which takes the most common genes and DNA from the rows behind it. This sample has around 510,000 distinct CDR3 sequences in its table, and over 11% of those were observed once. About 0.94% of the sample rests with the top ten. These data also formed part of another study, on yellow fever vaccine responses in identical twins.

Sequencing was carried out using CD4+ T cells sorted from blood. The receptors were gathered from a woman aged 18-30 years in good health.

This clonotype was seen many times. For the CDR3, the DNA is TGCGCCAGCAGCCAAGATCTTAGCGGGAGAGGAAATGAGCAGTTCTTC. It is translated as CASSQDLSGRGNEQFF. V and J are TRBV4-3 and TRBJ2-1, with 9 bases that match TRBD2. With V trimmed by 0 bases and J by 7 bases, 7 bases remained unmatched. Germline V gene sequence: CDR1 LGHNA, CDR2 YSLEER. The CDR3 has 16 amino acids.

This clonotype turned up a few times. V and J are TRBV5-1 and TRBJ1-6, with unresolved D. The CDR3 runs 15 residues. The germline gives CDR1 SGHRS, CDR2 YFSETQ. Trimming cost V 3 bases and J 4 bases, with 11 bases left between them. This CDR3 reads CASSSATVYNSPLHF. As DNA, the CDR3 is TGCGCCAGCAGCTCCGCGACTGTTTATAATTCACCCCTCCACTTT.

The chain carries TRBV7-9 and TRBJ2-1, with 9 bases matching TRBD2. Germline CDR1 and CDR2: SEHNR and FQNEAQ (reference sequence). CDR3 size: 17 residues. J lost 8 bases, V lost 6 bases, and 17 bases had no gene match. Here the CDR3 reads CASSPGDMASGMDEQFF. The CDR3 nucleotides are TGTGCCAGCAGTCCTGGTGATATGGCTAGCGGGATGGATGAGCAGTTCTTC. The full variable domain, with the rest looked up from reference TRBV7-9 and TRBJ2-1, is DTGVSQNPRHKITKRGQNVTFRCDPISEHNRLYWYRQTLGQGPEFLTYFQNEAQLEKSRLLSDRFSAERPKGSFSTLEIQRTEQGDSAMYLCASSPGDMASGMDEQFFGPGTRLTVL.

Of note for this clonotype: A read error may be the cause here, since a much bigger clone is one base away. The chain employs TRBV11-1 and TRBJ1-5; maybe TRBD1 (5 bases). Germline loops: CDR1 SGHAT, CDR2 FQDESV (reference sequence). The CDR3 is 13 residues long. V lost 3 bases and J lost 4, with 7 bases in between. CDR3 region: CASSFEGNQPQHF. DNA of the CDR3: TGTGCCAGCAGCTTTGAGGGGAATCAGCCCCAGCATTTT.

This clonotype has only a few counts. The chain recombines TRBV6-5 with TRBJ1-2, with TRBD1 identical over 9 bases. The CDR3 covers 16 residues. From germline, CDR1 is MNHEY and CDR2 SVGAGI. Germline trimming cut 2 bases from V and 2 bases from J; bases unmatched to any gene: 6. CDR3 sequence reads: CASSYPTGQGNYGYTF. The CDR3 DNA is TGTGCCAGCAGTTACCCCACGGGACAGGGAAACTATGGCTACACCTTC.

The CDR3 nucleotides are TGCGCCAGCAGTGACCCGGGACAGGGAATCTACGAGCAGTACTTC. Amino acid sequence: CASSDPGQGIYEQYF. The rearrangement uses TRBV10-2 and TRBJ2-7, with 9 bases aligning to TRBD1. The V gene's germline CDR1 is WSHSY and CDR2 SAAADI. The length of the CDR3 is 15 residues. V dropped 3 bases and J dropped 3; count of bases not matched to a gene: 6.

This clonotype was counted at least ten times. The chain recombines TRBV5-1 with TRBJ1-5; a weak D match, TRBD1 (5 bases). Trimming removed 0 bases at V and 4 bases at J, with 11 bases between. The CDR3 totals 15 residues. Germline-derived CDR1 and CDR2 are SGHRS and YFSETQ. Written as DNA, the CDR3 is TGCGCCAGCAGCTTGGATGGGACGGATAATCAGCCCCAGCATTTT. This encodes CASSLDGTDNQPQHF.

This chain uses TRBV10-2 with TRBJ2-1, with D unclear. Trimming shortened V by 2 bases and J by 2 bases, and 16 bases separated the two germline ends. The germline gives CDR1 WSHSY, CDR2 SAAADI. This CDR3 is 17 amino acids long. CDR3 sequence reads: CASSETSKDLTYNEQFF. Written as DNA, the CDR3 is TGCGCCAGCAGTGAGACATCTAAAGACCTTACCTACAATGAGCAGTTCTTC.

This clonotype was detected a few times. The rearrangement uses TRBV29-1 and TRBJ2-1, with TRBD1 matching 11 bases. The germline CDR1 and CDR2 sequences are SQVTM and ANQGSEA. The ends lost 3 bases at V and 2 bases at J; junction bases unmatched: 3. The CDR3 is made up of 15 amino acids. The CDR3 DNA reads as TGCAGCGTTGAGAGGGGACAGGGGGCCTACAATGAGCAGTTCTTC. It encodes CSVERGQGAYNEQFF.

J is TRBJ1-2 and V is TRBV20-1; D gene ambiguous. Trimming stripped 1 base from V and 7 bases from J, with 7 bases between. CDR3 size: 11 residues. Germline loops: CDR1 DFQATT, CDR2 SNEGSKA (reference sequence). The CDR3 region has the DNA TGCAGTGCTAGAGGTCCATCTGGCTACACCTTC. This gives the protein CSARGPSGYTF.

This chain joins TRBV12-3 or TRBV12-4 and TRBJ2-2, with a possible D match to TRBD2 (6 bases). The V gene lost 5 bases and the J gene lost 7 bases, with 14 bases spanning the gap. This CDR3 spans 14 amino acids. DNA for the CDR3: TGTGCCAGCAGTGCCTCCGAAGCGGGCGGGGAGCTGTTTTTT. Its protein product is CASSASEAGGELFF.

This sequence joins TRBV30 and TRBJ2-5; TRBD1 might be the D (7 bases). Trimming removed 5 bases at V and 7 bases at J, with 23 bases between. This CDR3 has 15 amino acids. CDR1 is GTSNPN and CDR2 is SVGIG in the germline V gene (reference sequence). Here the CDR3 DNA reads TGTGCCTGGGATTCGGGACTCCTCCCAGGGGGGACCCAGTACTTC. Translation gives CAWDSGLLPGGTQYF.

This clonotype occurred once. V and J are TRBV7-9 and TRBJ1-1, with D tentatively TRBD1 (5 bases). Trimming removed 5 bases from V and 7 bases from J, with 23 bases in between. Looked up from germline, CDR1 is SEHNR and CDR2 is FQNEAQ (reference sequence). CDR3 length: 16 amino acids. This CDR3 is CASSPSGGRTGDEAFF. CDR3 in DNA: TGTGCCAGCAGCCCGAGCGGGGGACGTACGGGGGATGAAGCTTTCTTT.

This clonotype was found a few times. V usage is TRBV3-1 and J usage is TRBJ2-3; possible D gene TRBD2, 5 bases. The CDR3 has 14 amino acids. Trimming removed 3 bases from V and 6 bases from J, with 13 bases in between. In germline, CDR1 is LGHDT, CDR2 YNNKEL (reference sequence). The CDR3 loop reads CASSHLANSDTQYF. CDR3 in DNA: TGTGCCAGCAGCCACCTAGCTAACTCTGATACGCAGTATTTT.

This clonotype has just a few counts. The chain recombines TRBV7-9 with TRBJ2-7; D gene unclear. This CDR3 has 12 residues. V was clipped by 5 bases and J by 5 bases, with 10 bases between them. The germline CDR1 and CDR2 sequences are SEHNR and FQNEAQ (reference sequence). The DNA of the CDR3 is TGTGCCAGCAGCACTACCAATAACGAGCAGTACTTC. This translates into CASSTTNNEQYF.